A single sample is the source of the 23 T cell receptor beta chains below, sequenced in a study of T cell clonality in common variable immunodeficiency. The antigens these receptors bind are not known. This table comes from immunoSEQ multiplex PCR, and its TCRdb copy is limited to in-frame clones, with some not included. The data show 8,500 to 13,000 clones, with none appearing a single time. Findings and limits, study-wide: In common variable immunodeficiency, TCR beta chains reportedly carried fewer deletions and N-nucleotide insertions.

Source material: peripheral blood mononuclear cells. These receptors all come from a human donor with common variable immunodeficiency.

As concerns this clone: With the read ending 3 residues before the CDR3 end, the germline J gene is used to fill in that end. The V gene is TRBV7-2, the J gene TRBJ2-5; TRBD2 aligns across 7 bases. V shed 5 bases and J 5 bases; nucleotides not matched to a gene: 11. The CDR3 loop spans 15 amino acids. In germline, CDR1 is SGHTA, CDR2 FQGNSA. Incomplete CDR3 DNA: TGTGCCAGCAGCCCAAGCGGGATTATGTCGGAGACC. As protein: CASSPSGIMSET. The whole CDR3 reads CASSPSGIMSETQYF.

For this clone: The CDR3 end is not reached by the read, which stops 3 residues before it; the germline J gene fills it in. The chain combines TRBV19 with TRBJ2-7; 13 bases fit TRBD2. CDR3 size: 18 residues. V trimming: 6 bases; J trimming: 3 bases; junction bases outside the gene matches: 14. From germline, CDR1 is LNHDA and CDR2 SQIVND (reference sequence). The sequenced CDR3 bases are TGTGCCAGTAGCCTAAAACGTCGGACTAGCGGGAGATACTACGAG. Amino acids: CASSLKRRTSGRYYE. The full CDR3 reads CASSLKRRTSGRYYEQYF.

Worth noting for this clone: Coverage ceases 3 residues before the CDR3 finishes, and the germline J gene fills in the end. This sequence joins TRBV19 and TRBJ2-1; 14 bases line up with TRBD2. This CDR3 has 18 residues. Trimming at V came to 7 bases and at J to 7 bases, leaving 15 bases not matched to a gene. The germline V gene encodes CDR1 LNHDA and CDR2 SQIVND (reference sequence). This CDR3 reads CASMAWEGLAGVGNEQFF. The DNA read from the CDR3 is TGTGCCAGTATGGCGTGGGAGGGACTAGCGGGAGTTGGGAATGAG. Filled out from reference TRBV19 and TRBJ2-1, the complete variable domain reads DGGITQSPKYLFRKEGQNVTLSCEQNLNHDAMYWYRQDPGQGLRLIYYSQIVNDFQKGDIAEGYSVSREKKESFPLTVTSAQKNPTAFYLCASMAWEGLAGVGNEQFFGPGTRLTVL.

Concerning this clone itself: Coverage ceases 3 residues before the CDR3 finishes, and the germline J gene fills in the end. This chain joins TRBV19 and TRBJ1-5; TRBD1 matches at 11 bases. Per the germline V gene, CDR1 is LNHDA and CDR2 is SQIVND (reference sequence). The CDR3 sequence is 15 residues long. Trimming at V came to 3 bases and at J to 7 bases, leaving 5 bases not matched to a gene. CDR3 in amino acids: CASSIFGDRGQPQHF. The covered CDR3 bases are TGTGCCAGTAGTATCTTTGGGGACAGGGGGCAGCCC.

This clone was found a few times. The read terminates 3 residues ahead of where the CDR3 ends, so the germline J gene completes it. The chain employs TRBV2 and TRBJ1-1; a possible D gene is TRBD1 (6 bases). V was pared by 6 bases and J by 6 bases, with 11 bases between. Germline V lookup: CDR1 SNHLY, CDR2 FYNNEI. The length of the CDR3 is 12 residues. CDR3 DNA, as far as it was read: TGTGCCAGCAGCCCCAGGGGCGCTGAA. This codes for CASSPRGAE. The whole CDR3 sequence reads CASSPRGAEAFF.

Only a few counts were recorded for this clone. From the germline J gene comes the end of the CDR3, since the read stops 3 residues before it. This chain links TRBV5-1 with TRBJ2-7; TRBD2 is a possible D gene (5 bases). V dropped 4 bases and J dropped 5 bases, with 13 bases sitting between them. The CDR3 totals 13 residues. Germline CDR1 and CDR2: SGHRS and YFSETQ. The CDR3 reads CASSGQTRDEQYF. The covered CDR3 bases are TGCGCCAGCAGCGGCCAAACTAGAGACGAG.

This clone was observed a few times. The sequenced CDR3 bases are TGTGCCAGTAGTAATCCGGGTTCAGAGAACACTGAA. It yields the protein CASSNPGSENTE. The full CDR3 sequence reads CASSNPGSENTEAFF. The chain links TRBV19 to TRBJ1-1, with D unresolved. The CDR3 end falls 3 residues outside the read, so it is completed with the germline J gene. The germline gives CDR1 LNHDA, CDR2 SQIVND (reference sequence). Trimming took off 4 bases at V and 1 base at J, with 13 bases between the two ends. The CDR3 sequence is 15 residues long. Looking up the rest from reference TRBV19 and TRBJ1-1 gives the full variable domain: DGGITQSPKYLFRKEGQNVTLSCEQNLNHDAMYWYRQDPGQGLRLIYYSQIVNDFQKGDIAEGYSVSREKKESFPLTVTSAQKNPTAFYLCASSNPGSENTEAFFGQGTRLTVV.

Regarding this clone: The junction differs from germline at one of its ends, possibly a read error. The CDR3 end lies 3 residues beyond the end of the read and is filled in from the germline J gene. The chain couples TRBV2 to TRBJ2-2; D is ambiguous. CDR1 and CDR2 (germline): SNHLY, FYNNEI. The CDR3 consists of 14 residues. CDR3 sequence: CASRETTNTRELFF. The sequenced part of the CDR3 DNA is TGTGCCAGCAGGGAGACAACGAACACCAGGGAG.

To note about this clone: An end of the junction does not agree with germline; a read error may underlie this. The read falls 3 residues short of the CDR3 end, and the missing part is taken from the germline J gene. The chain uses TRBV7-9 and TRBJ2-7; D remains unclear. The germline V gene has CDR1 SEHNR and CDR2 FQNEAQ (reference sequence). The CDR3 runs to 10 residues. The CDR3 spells CSSNCNEQYF. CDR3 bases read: TGTTCCAGCAATTGTAACGAG. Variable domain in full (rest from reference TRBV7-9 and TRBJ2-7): DTGVSQNPRHKITKRGQNVTFRCDPISEHNRLYWYRQTLGQGPEFLTYFQNEAQLEKSRLLSDRFSAERPKGSFSTLEIQRTEQGDSAMYLCSSNCNEQYFGPGTRLTVT.

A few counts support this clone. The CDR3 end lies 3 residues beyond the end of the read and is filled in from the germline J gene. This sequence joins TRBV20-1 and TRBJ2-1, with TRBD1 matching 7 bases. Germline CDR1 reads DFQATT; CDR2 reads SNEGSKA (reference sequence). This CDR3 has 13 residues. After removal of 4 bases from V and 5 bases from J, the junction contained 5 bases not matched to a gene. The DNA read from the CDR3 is TGCAGTGCTATGGGACAGAAGAACAATGAG. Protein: CSAMGQKNNE. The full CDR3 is CSAMGQKNNEQFF.

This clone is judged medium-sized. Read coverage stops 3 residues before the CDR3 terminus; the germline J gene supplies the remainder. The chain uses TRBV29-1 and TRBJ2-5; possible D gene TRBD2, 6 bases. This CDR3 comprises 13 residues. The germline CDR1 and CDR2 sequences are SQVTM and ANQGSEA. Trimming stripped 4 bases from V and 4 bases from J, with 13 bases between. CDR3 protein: CSVVQGSGETQYF. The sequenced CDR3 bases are TGCAGCGTTGTGCAGGGTAGCGGAGAGACC.

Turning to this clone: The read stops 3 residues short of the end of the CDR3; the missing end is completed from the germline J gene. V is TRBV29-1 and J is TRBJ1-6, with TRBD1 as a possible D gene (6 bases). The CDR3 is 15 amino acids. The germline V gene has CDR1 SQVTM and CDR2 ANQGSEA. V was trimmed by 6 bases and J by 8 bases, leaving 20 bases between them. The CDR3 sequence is CSVGAGTPGDSPLHF. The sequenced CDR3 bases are TGCAGCGTCGGGGCTGGGACACCTGGGGATTCACCC.

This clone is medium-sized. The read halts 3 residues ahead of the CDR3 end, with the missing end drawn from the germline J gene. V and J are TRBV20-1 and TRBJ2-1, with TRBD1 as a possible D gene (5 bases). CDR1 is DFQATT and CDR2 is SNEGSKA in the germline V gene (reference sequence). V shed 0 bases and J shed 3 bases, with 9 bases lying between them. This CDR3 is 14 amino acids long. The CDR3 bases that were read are TGCAGTGCTAGAGAGTTGCAGGGCTACAATGAG. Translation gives CSARELQGYNE. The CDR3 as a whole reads CSARELQGYNEQFF.

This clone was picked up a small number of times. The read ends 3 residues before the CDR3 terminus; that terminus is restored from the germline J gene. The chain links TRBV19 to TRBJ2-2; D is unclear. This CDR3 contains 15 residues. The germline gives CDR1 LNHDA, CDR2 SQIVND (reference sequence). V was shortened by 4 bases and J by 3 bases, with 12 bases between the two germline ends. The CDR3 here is CASSKWYPDTGELFF. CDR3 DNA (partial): TGTGCCAGTAGTAAGTGGTATCCAGACACCGGGGAG. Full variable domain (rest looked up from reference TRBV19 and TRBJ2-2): DGGITQSPKYLFRKEGQNVTLSCEQNLNHDAMYWYRQDPGQGLRLIYYSQIVNDFQKGDIAEGYSVSREKKESFPLTVTSAQKNPTAFYLCASSKWYPDTGELFFGEGSRLTVL.

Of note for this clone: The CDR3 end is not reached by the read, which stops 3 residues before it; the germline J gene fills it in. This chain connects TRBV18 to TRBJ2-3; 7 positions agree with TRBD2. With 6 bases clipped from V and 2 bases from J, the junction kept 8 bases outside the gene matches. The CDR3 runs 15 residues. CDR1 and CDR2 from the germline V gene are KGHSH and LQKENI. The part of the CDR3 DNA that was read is TGTGCCAGCTCGTATTCCGGGACTAACACAGATACG. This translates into CASSYSGTNTDT. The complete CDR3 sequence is CASSYSGTNTDTQYF.

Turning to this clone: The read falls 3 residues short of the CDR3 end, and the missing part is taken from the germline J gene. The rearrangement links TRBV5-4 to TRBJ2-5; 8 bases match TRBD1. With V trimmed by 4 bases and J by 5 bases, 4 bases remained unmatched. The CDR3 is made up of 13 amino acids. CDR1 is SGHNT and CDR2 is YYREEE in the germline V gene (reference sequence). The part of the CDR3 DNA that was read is TGTGCCAGCAGCCCAGGGGGCCGGGAGACC. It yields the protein CASSPGGRET. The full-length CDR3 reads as CASSPGGRETQYF.

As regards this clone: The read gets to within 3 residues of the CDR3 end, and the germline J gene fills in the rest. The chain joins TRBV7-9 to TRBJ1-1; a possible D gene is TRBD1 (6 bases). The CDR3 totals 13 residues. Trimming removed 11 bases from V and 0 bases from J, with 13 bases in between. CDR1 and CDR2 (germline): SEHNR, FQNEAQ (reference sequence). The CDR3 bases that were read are TGTGCCTGCCGGCAGGGGATGAACACTGAA. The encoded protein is CACRQGMNTE. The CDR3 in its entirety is CACRQGMNTEAFF.

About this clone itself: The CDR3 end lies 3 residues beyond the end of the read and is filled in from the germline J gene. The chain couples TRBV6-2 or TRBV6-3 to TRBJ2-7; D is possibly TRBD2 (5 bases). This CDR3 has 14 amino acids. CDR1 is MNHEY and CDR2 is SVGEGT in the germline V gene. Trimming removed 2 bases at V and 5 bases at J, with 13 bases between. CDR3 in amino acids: CASSYTSGDDEQYF. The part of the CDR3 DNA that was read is TGTGCCAGCAGTTACACCAGCGGAGACGACGAG.

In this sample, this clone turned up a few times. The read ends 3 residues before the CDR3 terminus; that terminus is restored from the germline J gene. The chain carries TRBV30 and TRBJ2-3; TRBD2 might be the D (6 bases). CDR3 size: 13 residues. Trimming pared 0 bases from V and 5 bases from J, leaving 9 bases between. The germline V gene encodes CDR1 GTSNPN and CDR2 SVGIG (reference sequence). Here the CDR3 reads CAWSVVGGDTQYF. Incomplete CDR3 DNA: TGTGCCTGGAGTGTTGTCGGGGGAGATACG.

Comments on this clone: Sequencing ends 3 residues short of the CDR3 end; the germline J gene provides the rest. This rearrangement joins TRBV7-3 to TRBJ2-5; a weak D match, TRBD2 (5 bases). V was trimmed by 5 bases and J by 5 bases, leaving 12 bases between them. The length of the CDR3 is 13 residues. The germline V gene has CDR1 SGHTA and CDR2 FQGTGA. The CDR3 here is CASSASQRETQYF. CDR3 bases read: TGTGCCAGCAGCGCCTCCCAGCGGGAGACC.

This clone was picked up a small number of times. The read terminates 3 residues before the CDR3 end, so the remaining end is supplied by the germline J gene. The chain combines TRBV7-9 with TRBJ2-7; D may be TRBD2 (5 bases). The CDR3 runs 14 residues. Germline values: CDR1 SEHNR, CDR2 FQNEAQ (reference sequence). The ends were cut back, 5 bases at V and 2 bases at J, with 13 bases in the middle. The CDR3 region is CASSLLAGTYEQYF. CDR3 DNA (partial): TGTGCCAGCAGCCTTCTAGCAGGCACCTACGAG.

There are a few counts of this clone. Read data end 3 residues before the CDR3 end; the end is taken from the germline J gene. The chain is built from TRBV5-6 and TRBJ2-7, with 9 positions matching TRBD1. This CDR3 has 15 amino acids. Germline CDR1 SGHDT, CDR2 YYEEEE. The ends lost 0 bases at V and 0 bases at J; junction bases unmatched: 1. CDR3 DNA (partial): TGTGCCAGCAGCTTGGTGGACAGGGGCTCCTACGAG. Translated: CASSLVDRGSYE. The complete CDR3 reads CASSLVDRGSYEQYF.

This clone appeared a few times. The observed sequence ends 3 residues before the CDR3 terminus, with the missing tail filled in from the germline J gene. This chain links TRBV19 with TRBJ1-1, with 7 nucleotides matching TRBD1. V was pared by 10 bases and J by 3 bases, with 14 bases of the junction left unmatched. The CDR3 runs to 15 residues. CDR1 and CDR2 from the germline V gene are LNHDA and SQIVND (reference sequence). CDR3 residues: CATSLRAGGYTEAFF. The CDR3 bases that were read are TGTGCCACCTCACTCCGGGCAGGGGGGTACACTGAA.